The T cell receptor (beta chain) under discussion was sequenced for a study of blood T cell repertoires in COVID-19. About the research overall: T cells, B-cell-depleted T cells, or PBMCs provided the cDNA or gDNA that served as material.

This table comes from immunoSEQ multiplex PCR, and its TCRdb copy is limited to in-frame clones, with some not included. The data hold under 550,000 clones, with 85% to 90% observed a single time. In germline, CDR1 is SNHLY, CDR2 FYNNEI. This CDR3 is built from 13 residues. V was pared by 4 bases and J by 8 bases, with 7 bases of the junction left unmatched. Enrolled during active infection, Seattle patients were then followed longitudinally. Sequencing used peripheral blood. V gene TRBV2 combines with J gene TRBJ1-2, with TRBD1 identical over 7 bases. This sequence originates from a man younger than 35 with COVID-19, enrolled during active disease. CDR3 amino acids: CASSGQGLGGYTF. CDR3 DNA: TGTGCCAGCAGTGGACAGGGATTAGGCGGCTACACCTTC.